Below, 5 T cell receptor beta chains from the same sample are listed, as sequenced in a study of blood T cell repertoires in COVID-19. Repertoires were generated with immunoSEQ multiplex PCR, while TCRdb's copy carries only in-frame clones and drops some. The repertoire consists of around 180,000 clones, with 80% to 90% occurring once and the leading ten covering more than 2.5%. Sequencing was done on a sample of peripheral blood. The receptors come from a man in his fifties or sixties with acute or convalescent COVID-19.

CDR3 DNA sequence: TGTGCCAGCAGCGTATTGACAGGGGGCTATGAGCAGTTCTTC. Protein product: CASSVLTGGYEQFF. V gene TRBV9 combines with J gene TRBJ2-1; 10 bases align to TRBD1. This CDR3 region has 14 residues. The junction had 3 bases not matched to a gene; V was cut back by 1 base and J by 8 bases. Germline loops: CDR1 SGDLS, CDR2 YYNGEE.

The genes are TRBV27 and TRBJ2-1, with 9 positions matching TRBD1. The V gene end was trimmed by 7 bases and the J gene end by 8 bases; junction bases not matched to a gene: 12. The CDR3 covers 15 residues. Germline CDR1 is MNHEY and CDR2 is SMNVEV (reference sequence). As DNA, the CDR3 is TGTGCCAGCACCTACTCCGGGACAGGGTGGGATGAGCAGTTCTTC. Residues: CASTYSGTGWDEQFF.

The chain is built from TRBV7-9 and TRBJ2-2; 8 nucleotides agree with TRBD2. Germline loops: CDR1 SEHNR, CDR2 FQNEAQ (reference sequence). The ends lost 7 bases at V and 5 bases at J; junction bases unmatched: 12. The CDR3 has 16 amino acids. CDR3 bases: TGTGCCAGCACCACGGGGGGGCAGGGGAGAACCGGGGAGCTGTTTTTT. This codes for CASTTGGQGRTGELFF.

This clone appeared a few times. J is TRBJ2-7 and V is TRBV5-1; no reliable D call. V was pared by 0 bases and J by 2 bases, with 6 bases between. Germline-derived CDR1 and CDR2 are SGHRS and YFSETQ. The CDR3 has 13 residues. CDR3 amino acids: CASSLDSPYEQYF. CDR3 bases: TGCGCCAGCAGCTTGGACAGTCCCTACGAGCAGTACTTC.

V gene TRBV7-9 combines with J gene TRBJ2-1, with 9 bases matching TRBD2. The junction had 6 bases not matched to a gene; V was cut back by 2 bases and J by 4 bases. The CDR3 loop spans 16 amino acids. The V gene's germline CDR1 is SEHNR and CDR2 FQNEAQ (reference sequence). Here the CDR3 DNA reads TGTGCCAGCAGCTTAAGACTAGCGGAAAATTACAATGAGCAGTTCTTC. Its protein is CASSLRLAENYNEQFF.